The 20 T cell receptor beta chains given below trace back to one sample, sequenced in a study of cytomegalovirus exposure and HLA in healthy donors. PCR was performed using 60 Vbeta and 13 Jbeta primers. Sequencing used immunoSEQ multiplex PCR; TCRdb keeps in-frame clones, though not all of them. The sample has some 170,000 clones, 83% seen once. Specimen: PBMCs. The receptors originated from a man in his forties or fifties in good health and CMV-seropositive.

J is TRBJ2-1 and V is TRBV6-5; 11 positions match TRBD2. V shed 6 bases and J 4 bases; nucleotides not matched to a gene: 5. The CDR3 spans 15 residues. Germline lookup yields CDR1 MNHEY and CDR2 SVGAGI. CDR3 loop: CASRPGLAAYNEQFF. The CDR3 nucleotides read TGTGCCAGCAGACCGGGACTAGCGGCATACAATGAGCAGTTCTTC.

This chain links TRBV30 with TRBJ1-4, with D perhaps TRBD1 (5 bases). V lost 3 bases and J lost 7, with 9 bases in between. Germline CDR1 reads GTSNPN; CDR2 reads SVGIG (reference sequence). The CDR3 totals 12 residues. This chain's CDR3 is CAWSPQGEKLFF. CDR3 sequence (DNA): TGTGCCTGGAGCCCGCAGGGTGAAAAACTGTTTTTT.

The rearrangement joins TRBV2 to TRBJ2-2, with 9 bases that match TRBD1. The ends lost 7 bases at V and 5 bases at J; junction bases unmatched: 8. The CDR3 spans 15 residues. The germline gives CDR1 SNHLY, CDR2 FYNNEI. The chain's CDR3 is CASNTGGMGTGELFF. The DNA for the CDR3 is TGTGCCAGCAATACAGGGGGCATGGGTACCGGGGAGCTGTTTTTT.

About this clone itself: Within the sample, other DNA sequences also encode this same CDR3. V usage is TRBV5-6 and J usage is TRBJ2-3; no clear D gene. Germline V gene data show CDR1 as SGHDT and CDR2 as YYEEEE. CDR3 length: 12 amino acids. V was clipped by 5 bases and J by 0 bases, with 4 bases between them. CDR3 sequence reads: CASSSSTDTQYF. The CDR3, as DNA: TGTGCCAGCAGTTCTAGCACAGATACGCAGTATTTT.

The gene calls are TRBV28 and TRBJ2-7; D possibly corresponds to TRBD2 (6 bases). This CDR3 region has 16 residues. V was shortened by 1 base and J by 3 bases, with 16 bases between the two germline ends. Germline assignment: CDR1 MDHEN and CDR2 SYDVKM. Written as DNA, the CDR3 is TGTGCCAGCAGTTTATATTTGGAGGGGCTTCACTACGAGCAGTACTTC. It yields the protein CASSLYLEGLHYEQYF.

The chain combines TRBV11-2 with TRBJ1-1; TRBD1 agrees at 12 bases. CDR1 and CDR2 (germline): SGHAT, FQNNGV. With 1 base clipped from V and 10 bases from J, the junction kept 7 bases outside the gene matches. The CDR3 covers 15 residues. CDR3 region: CASSLGGTGGLIAFF. As DNA, the CDR3 is TGTGCCAGCAGCTTAGGAGGGACAGGGGGCCTGATAGCTTTCTTT.

The CDR3, as DNA: TGTGCCAGCAGTTACAGGCAGGGCCATCAGCCCCAGCATTTT. Translating gives CASSYRQGHQPQHF. V usage is TRBV6-6 and J usage is TRBJ1-5; D perhaps matches TRBD1 (5 bases). The V end lost 2 bases, the J end lost 5 bases, and 10 bases lay between the germline ends. Germline loops: CDR1 MNHNY, CDR2 SVGAGI (reference sequence). This CDR3 spans 14 amino acids.

The chain uses TRBV11-1 and TRBJ2-7; D possibly corresponds to TRBD1 (5 bases). The germline V gene encodes CDR1 SGHAT and CDR2 FQDESV (reference sequence). V lost 1 base and J lost 1, with 17 bases in between. CDR3 length: 17 amino acids. The CDR3 here is CASSLEGWVCRSYEQYF. CDR3 coding DNA: TGTGCCAGCAGCTTAGAGGGGTGGGTATGCCGATCCTACGAGCAGTACTTC.

This clone was observed a handful of times. This chain links TRBV9 with TRBJ1-5; D is unresolved. The V gene's germline CDR1 is SGDLS and CDR2 YYNGEE. V lost 0 bases and J lost 1, with 5 bases in between. CDR3 length equals 14 residues. The CDR3 is CASSVAQSNQPQHF. The CDR3, as DNA: TGTGCCAGCAGCGTAGCACAGAGCAATCAGCCCCAGCATTTT.

The chain combines TRBV14 with TRBJ1-2, with D possibly matching TRBD1 (6 bases). The CDR3 is made up of 14 amino acids. V gave up 6 bases and J gave up 3 bases, with 14 bases separating them. CDR1 and CDR2 (germline): SGHDN, FVKESK. The CDR3 region has the DNA TGTGCCAGCAGAGACACAGGGTCTGACTATGGCTACACCTTC. Amino acids: CASRDTGSDYGYTF.

The chain has TRBV5-1 and TRBJ2-2; D unresolved. V lost 4 bases to trimming and J lost 7 bases, with 14 bases between them. Germline V gene data show CDR1 as SGHRS and CDR2 as YFSETQ. The CDR3 sequence is 14 residues long. The CDR3 loop reads CASSVGRVFGELFF. The CDR3 bases are TGCGCCAGCAGCGTAGGCCGGGTTTTCGGGGAGCTGTTTTTT.

The chain is built from TRBV9 and TRBJ1-2, with a possible D match to TRBD1 (5 bases). The V end lost 3 bases, the J end lost 6 bases, and 12 bases lay between the germline ends. Germline V lookup: CDR1 SGDLS, CDR2 YYNGEE. The CDR3 is 13 residues long. CDR3 sequence (DNA): TGTGCCAGCAGCGCCTCCTTCAGGGATGGCTACACCTTC. Protein sequence: CASSASFRDGYTF.

The CDR3 loop reads CASSPSMGQTNEKLFF. The CDR3 DNA is TGTGCCAGCAGTCCCAGTATGGGACAGACTAATGAAAAACTGTTTTTT. This sequence joins TRBV28 and TRBJ1-4; 7 positions match TRBD1. The CDR3 is made up of 16 amino acids. Trimming removed 5 bases from V and 2 bases from J; junction bases left unmatched: 8. Germline-derived CDR1 and CDR2 are MDHEN and SYDVKM.

V usage is TRBV9 and J usage is TRBJ1-3; 12 bases are shared with TRBD1. CDR1 is SGDLS, CDR2 YYNGEE, per germline. Trimming removed 4 bases from V and 0 bases from J; junction bases left unmatched: 11. This CDR3 has 19 amino acids. CDR3 nucleotides: TGTGCCAGCAGCCTGGAGGGGACAGGGGGCTTCTACTCTGGAAACACCATATATTTT. Translation gives CASSLEGTGGFYSGNTIYF.

The count of this clone is one. The chain is built from TRBV27 and TRBJ1-5; D call uncertain. The CDR3 spans 13 residues. CDR1 is MNHEY and CDR2 is SMNVEV in the germline V gene (reference sequence). Trimming cost V 3 bases and J 7 bases, with 10 bases left between them. CDR3 DNA sequence: TGTGCCAGCAGTTTCCTAGAGGGACAGCCCCAGCATTTT. This codes for CASSFLEGQPQHF.

The chain combines TRBV9 with TRBJ1-3; D remains unclear. Germline assignment: CDR1 SGDLS and CDR2 YYNGEE. The CDR3 runs 13 residues. Trimming shortened V by 0 bases and J by 4 bases, and 5 bases separated the two germline ends. CDR3 region: CASSVGHGNTIYF. CDR3 DNA: TGTGCCAGCAGCGTAGGGCACGGAAACACCATATATTTT. Based on the CDR3 plus reference TRBV9 and TRBJ1-3, the full variable domain is DSGVTQTPKHLITATGQRVTLRCSPRSGDLSVYWYQQSLDQGLQFLIQYYNGEERAKGNILERFSAQQFPDLHSELNLSSLELGDSALYFCASSVGHGNTIYFGEGSWLTVV.

The genes are TRBV5-1 and TRBJ2-7; weak D call: TRBD2 (5 bases). This CDR3 contains 15 residues. V was cut by 7 bases and J by 3 bases, with 20 bases left in between. Looked up from germline, CDR1 is SGHRS and CDR2 is YFSETQ. The CDR3, as DNA: TGCGCCAGCCGGGCAGCGGCAGCAGCTAACTACGAGCAGTACTTC. Translated: CASRAAAAANYEQYF.

CDR3 nucleotide sequence: TGTGCCAGCAGCTTAAGATTGGGCCGCACAGATACGCAGTATTTT. Its protein product is CASSLRLGRTDTQYF. The gene calls are TRBV7-2 and TRBJ2-3; D remains unclear. Germline V gene sequence: CDR1 SGHTA, CDR2 FQGNSA. V dropped 2 bases and J dropped 1 base, with 10 bases sitting between them. The length of the CDR3 is 15 residues.

The V gene is TRBV7-8, the J gene TRBJ2-1; TRBD2 aligns across 8 bases. CDR3 length: 16 residues. Per the germline V gene, CDR1 is SGHVS and CDR2 is FQNEAQ. Trimming removed 4 bases from V and 7 bases from J; junction bases left unmatched: 12. The CDR3 DNA sequence: TGTGCCAGCAGCTCGTTGACTAGCGCCCTCTATAATGAGCAGTTCTTC. Its protein product is CASSSLTSALYNEQFF.

The chain joins TRBV6-1 to TRBJ2-5; 8 bases fit TRBD1. The J segment lost 4 bases and the V segment lost 7 bases, leaving 11 bases of the junction unmatched. The CDR3 spans 15 residues. Germline assignment: CDR1 MNHNS and CDR2 SASEGT. In DNA, the CDR3 is TGTGCCAGCAAGGGGCAGGGGGCGGTAGGAGAGACCCAGTACTTC. It translates to CASKGQGAVGETQYF.